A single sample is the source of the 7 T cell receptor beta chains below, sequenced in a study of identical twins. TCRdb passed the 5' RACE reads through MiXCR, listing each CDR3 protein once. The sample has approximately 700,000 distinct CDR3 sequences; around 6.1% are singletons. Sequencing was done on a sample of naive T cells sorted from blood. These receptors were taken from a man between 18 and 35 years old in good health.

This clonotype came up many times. CDR3 sequence: CSAPLGEKGYF. The DNA of the CDR3 is TGCAGTGCCCCACTGGGGGAGAAGGGGTACTTC. The chain employs TRBV20-1 and TRBJ2-7, with D perhaps being TRBD1 or TRBD2 (5 bases each). Germline lookup yields CDR1 DFQATT and CDR2 SNEGSKA (reference sequence). This CDR3 is 11 amino acids long. Trimming took off 6 bases at V and 12 bases at J, with 18 bases between the two ends.

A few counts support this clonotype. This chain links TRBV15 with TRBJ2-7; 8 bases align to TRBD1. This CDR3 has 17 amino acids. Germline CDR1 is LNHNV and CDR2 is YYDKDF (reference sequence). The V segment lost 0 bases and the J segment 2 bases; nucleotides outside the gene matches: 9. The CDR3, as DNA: TGTGCCACCAGCAGAGATTTCGGACAGGGCCTAGCCTACGAGCAGTACTTC. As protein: CATSRDFGQGLAYEQYF.

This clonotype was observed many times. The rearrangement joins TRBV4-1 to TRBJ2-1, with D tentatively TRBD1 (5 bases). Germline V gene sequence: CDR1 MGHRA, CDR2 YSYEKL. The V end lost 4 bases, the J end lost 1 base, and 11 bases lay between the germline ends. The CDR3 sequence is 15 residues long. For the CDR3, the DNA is TGCGCCAGCAGCCGGATAGGGGTTTCCTACAATGAGCAGTTCTTC. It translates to CASSRIGVSYNEQFF.

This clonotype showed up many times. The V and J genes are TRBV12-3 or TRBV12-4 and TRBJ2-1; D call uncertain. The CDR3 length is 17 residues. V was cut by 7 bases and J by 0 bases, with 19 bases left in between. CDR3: CASTPSDRLGSYNEQFF. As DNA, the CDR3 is TGTGCCAGCACTCCCTCGGATCGTCTAGGCTCCTACAATGAGCAGTTCTTC.

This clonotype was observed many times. The CDR3 nucleotides read TGTGCCATCCAGGGGGCCGCGGACTACGAGCAGTACTTC. Amino acids: CAIQGAADYEQYF. The chain joins TRBV10-3 to TRBJ2-7; the match to TRBD1 covers 8 bases. The J segment lost 3 bases and the V segment lost 8 bases, leaving 6 bases of the junction unmatched. Germline V gene sequence: CDR1 ENHRY, CDR2 SYGVKD. This CDR3 is built from 13 residues.

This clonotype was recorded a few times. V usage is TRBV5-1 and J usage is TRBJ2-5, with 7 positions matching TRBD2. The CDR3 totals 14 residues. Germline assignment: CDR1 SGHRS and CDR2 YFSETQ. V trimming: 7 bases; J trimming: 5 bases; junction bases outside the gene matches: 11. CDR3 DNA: TGCGCCAGCCAGAGCGGGAATGGCGGTGAGACCCAGTACTTC. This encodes CASQSGNGGETQYF.

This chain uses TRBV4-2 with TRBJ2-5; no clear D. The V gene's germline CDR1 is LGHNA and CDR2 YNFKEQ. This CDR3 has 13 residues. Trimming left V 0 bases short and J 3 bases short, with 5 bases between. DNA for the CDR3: TGTGCCAGCAGCCAAGACCAGGAAGAGACCCAGTACTTC. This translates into CASSQDQEETQYF.